A single sample gave rise to the 29 T cell receptor beta chains below, sequenced in a study of T cell repertoires in cytomegalovirus infection. These receptors' targets are unknown. TCRdb reprocessed the reads via MiXCR and lists one record per CDR3 protein. The table has 550,000 to 850,000 distinct CDR3 sequences, around a third seen once. The sequencing here drew on cultured PBMCs, taken from culture after CMV antigen stimulation. These receptors originate from a human donor in good health (CMV status not recorded). Some clones in this sample may be carry-over from other donors' samples.

This chain uses TRBV7-2 with TRBJ2-1; D gene ambiguous. Germline V CDR1 and CDR2: SGHTA, FQGNSA. Trimming took off 2 bases at V and 8 bases at J, with 10 bases between the two ends. CDR3 length: 13 residues. The CDR3 protein is CASSLWDPHEQFF. The DNA for the CDR3 is TGTGCCAGCAGCTTATGGGATCCCCATGAGCAGTTCTTC.

The rearrangement joins TRBV4-1 to TRBJ2-5, with D perhaps given as TRBD1 or TRBD2 (5 bases each). This CDR3 is 14 amino acids long. V lost 3 bases and J 8 bases, leaving 16 bases between the germline ends. The V gene's germline CDR1 is MGHRA and CDR2 YSYEKL. The chain's CDR3 is CASSQRGNSGTQYF. The DNA of the CDR3 is TGCGCCAGCAGCCAGAGGGGTAATTCAGGAACCCAGTACTTC.

The chain joins TRBV7-6 to TRBJ2-7; weak D call: TRBD2 (6 bases). Trimming removed 6 bases at V and 6 bases at J, with 18 bases between. Germline V CDR1 and CDR2: SGHVS, FNYEAQ. The CDR3 is made up of 14 amino acids. CDR3 in amino acids: CASSLRSLASEQYF. The CDR3 DNA is TGTGCCAGCAGTCTTAGGTCACTAGCAAGCGAGCAGTACTTC.

The chain joins TRBV20-1 to TRBJ1-4; D remains unclear. Trimming left V 6 bases short and J 0 bases short, with 11 bases between. Germline V CDR1 and CDR2: DFQATT, SNEGSKA (reference sequence). The CDR3 spans 14 residues. In DNA, the CDR3 is TGCAGTGCAAGTAGACGGGCAACTAATGAAAAACTGTTTTTT. It codes for CSASRRATNEKLFF.

The J gene is TRBJ2-5, the V gene TRBV5-5, with 7 bases lining up with TRBD2. CDR1 is SGHKS, CDR2 YYEKEE, per germline (reference sequence). This CDR3 contains 18 residues. V dropped 3 bases and J dropped 2; count of bases not matched to a gene: 16. CDR3 bases: TGTGCCAGCAGCTCCCCTGAGTGGGAGGGCCGGGTTCAAGAGACCCAGTACTTC. This sequence encodes CASSSPEWEGRVQETQYF. Drawing the rest from reference TRBV5-5 and TRBJ2-5, the complete variable domain is DAGVTQSPTHLIKTRGQQVTLRCSPISGHKSVSWYQQVLGQGPQFIFQYYEKEERGRGNFPDRFSARQFPNYSSELNVNALLLGDSALYLCASSSPEWEGRVQETQYFGPGTRLLVL.

The chain carries TRBV9 and TRBJ2-4; D possibly matches TRBD1 or TRBD2 (5 bases each). The CDR3 sequence is 16 residues long. CDR1 is SGDLS and CDR2 is YYNGEE in the germline V gene. V was pared by 0 bases and J by 0 bases, with 10 bases between. Here the CDR3 reads CASSVAGGRAKNIQYF. Written as DNA, the CDR3 is TGTGCCAGCAGCGTAGCTGGGGGAAGAGCCAAAAACATTCAGTACTTC.

The gene calls are TRBV3-1 and TRBJ2-7; TRBD1 matches at 7 bases. This CDR3 is built from 13 residues. Germline V gene data show CDR1 as LGHDT and CDR2 as YNNKEL (reference sequence). The V gene end was trimmed by 5 bases and the J gene end by 7 bases; junction bases not matched to a gene: 8. The DNA of the CDR3 is TGTGCCAGCAGCAGGGGGCAGGGTCAAGAGCAGTACTTC. It translates to CASSRGQGQEQYF.

This clonotype was counted ten times or more. The chain links TRBV7-8 to TRBJ1-5; D might be TRBD1 (5 bases). Trimming stripped 5 bases from V and 4 bases from J, with 12 bases between. The CDR3 is 14 residues long. Looked up from germline, CDR1 is SGHVS and CDR2 is FQNEAQ. In DNA, the CDR3 is TGTGCCAGCAGCGCCGACAGAAGAAATCAGCCCCAGCATTTT. It is translated as CASSADRRNQPQHF. Filled out from reference TRBV7-8 and TRBJ1-5, the complete variable domain reads GAGVSQSPRYKVAKRGQDVALRCDPISGHVSLFWYQQALGQGPEFLTYFQNEAQLDKSGLPSDRFFAERPEGSVSTLKIQRTQQEDSAVYLCASSADRRNQPQHFGDGTRLSIL.

The chain uses TRBV12-3 or TRBV12-4 and TRBJ1-4, with a possible D match to TRBD1 (5 bases). The CDR3 covers 16 residues. V lost 6 bases to trimming and J lost 5 bases, with 19 bases between them. The CDR3 nucleotides are TGTGCCAGCAGACAAACAGGTCTGGGTGTCAATGAAAAACTGTTTTTT. Translation: CASRQTGLGVNEKLFF.

The chain employs TRBV19 and TRBJ1-5; 11 nucleotides align to TRBD1. With V trimmed by 9 bases and J by 7 bases, 11 bases remained unmatched. CDR3 length: 15 amino acids. Germline assignment: CDR1 LNHDA and CDR2 SQIVND (reference sequence). CDR3 amino acids: CASRRDRGALQPQHF. CDR3 in DNA: TGTGCCAGCCGCCGGGACAGGGGGGCTCTGCAGCCCCAGCATTTT.

This clonotype was detected a few times. CDR3 DNA: TGTGCCAGCAGCGCACTAGCGGACACAGATACGCAGTATTTT. This gives the protein CASSALADTDTQYF. The chain employs TRBV7-8 and TRBJ2-3, with TRBD2 identical over 8 bases. V gave up 5 bases and J gave up 2 bases; unmatched junction bases: 3. CDR1 is SGHVS, CDR2 FQNEAQ, per germline. This CDR3 has 14 amino acids. Full variable domain (outside the CDR3, taken from reference TRBV7-8 and TRBJ2-3): GAGVSQSPRYKVAKRGQDVALRCDPISGHVSLFWYQQALGQGPEFLTYFQNEAQLDKSGLPSDRFFAERPEGSVSTLKIQRTQQEDSAVYLCASSALADTDTQYFGPGTRLTVL.

This clonotype appeared a few times. The J gene is TRBJ2-3, the V gene TRBV28; tentative D call: TRBD2 (5 bases). Germline CDR1 MDHEN, CDR2 SYDVKM. There are 15 residues in the CDR3. Trimming took off 6 bases at V and 5 bases at J, with 18 bases between the two ends. CDR3 coding DNA: TGTGCCAGCAGCGACTCCGGACTGAAAGAAGATACGCAGTATTTT. Amino acids: CASSDSGLKEDTQYF.

V gene TRBV2 combines with J gene TRBJ2-2, with D tentatively TRBD2 (6 bases). V lost 7 bases and J 0 bases, leaving 9 bases between the germline ends. CDR1 is SNHLY, CDR2 FYNNEI, per germline. This CDR3 spans 14 amino acids. CDR3 in DNA: TGTGCCAGCAATAGCGGAGCGAACACCGGGGAGCTGTTTTTT. It codes for CASNSGANTGELFF.

This clonotype was seen only a few times. The chain has TRBV27 and TRBJ2-6, with TRBD2 matching over 14 bases. V shed 5 bases, J shed 0 bases, and the junction held 12 bases outside the gene matches. There are 21 residues in the CDR3. Per the germline V gene, CDR1 is MNHEY and CDR2 is SMNVEV (reference sequence). The CDR3, as DNA: TGTGCCAGCAGTCTTCGTCCCGGACTAGCGGGGGGCCCCTCTGGGGCCAACGTCCTGACTTTC. Translated: CASSLRPGLAGGPSGANVLTF.

CDR3 sequence reads: CASSSGTGERTQYF. The DNA for the CDR3 is TGTGCCAGCAGCTCCGGGACAGGGGAGAGGACCCAGTACTTC. The V call is TRBV7-2, the J call TRBJ2-5; 10 positions agree with TRBD1. The germline V gene has CDR1 SGHTA and CDR2 FQGNSA. CDR3 length equals 14 residues. With 4 bases clipped from V and 7 bases from J, the junction kept 6 bases outside the gene matches.

The V gene is TRBV4-3, the J gene TRBJ1-2; D gene uncertain. Germline V gene sequence: CDR1 LGHNA, CDR2 YSLEER. The CDR3 runs to 14 residues. Trimming removed 4 bases at V and 10 bases at J, with 19 bases between. CDR3 DNA: TGCGCCAGCAGCCCGGGAACAGTCAATTGGCCCTACACCTTC. Amino acid sequence: CASSPGTVNWPYTF.

This clonotype showed up many times. The chain has TRBV11-2 and TRBJ2-5; D is unresolved. There are 17 residues in the CDR3. Per the germline V gene, CDR1 is SGHAT and CDR2 is FQNNGV. V lost 0 bases and J 5 bases, leaving 19 bases between the germline ends. The CDR3 bases are TGTGCCAGCAGCTTAGATCAAGATTGGATTTTATGGGAGACCCAGTACTTC. This gives the protein CASSLDQDWILWETQYF.

Only a few counts were recorded for this clonotype. This sequence joins TRBV5-1 and TRBJ2-2; perhaps TRBD2 as D (5 bases). Deletions cut 4 bases from V and 0 bases from J, with 10 bases between. This CDR3 is built from 15 residues. Germline CDR1 SGHRS, CDR2 YFSETQ. CDR3 in amino acids: CASSRTSANTGELFF. The CDR3 DNA reads TGCGCCAGCAGCCGGACTTCCGCGAACACCGGGGAGCTGTTTTTT.

This clonotype was counted ten times or more. The chain recombines TRBV7-6 with TRBJ2-7; 10 positions agree with TRBD2. The germline V gene encodes CDR1 SGHVS and CDR2 FNYEAQ. This CDR3 is built from 15 residues. The trim removed 1 base at V and 9 bases at J, leaving 9 bases unmatched. CDR3 sequence (DNA): TGTGCCAGCAGCTTAGGTCGGCTAGCGGGAGCTGGGCAGTACTTC. Its protein is CASSLGRLAGAGQYF. Full variable domain (rest looked up from reference TRBV7-6 and TRBJ2-7): GAGVSQSPRYKVTKRGQDVALRCDPISGHVSLYWYRQALGQGPEFLTYFNYEAQQDKSGLPNDRFSAERPEGSISTLTIQRTEQRDSAMYRCASSLGRLAGAGQYFGPGTRLTVT.

This clonotype was seen at least ten times. The rearrangement joins TRBV7-2 to TRBJ1-1, with a tentative D call TRBD1 (6 bases). The V end lost 3 bases, the J end lost 0 bases, and 8 bases lay between the germline ends. CDR3 size: 14 residues. CDR1 is SGHTA and CDR2 is FQGNSA in the germline V gene. The CDR3 reads CASSFQGLNTEAFF. Written as DNA, the CDR3 is TGTGCCAGCAGCTTCCAGGGGTTGAACACTGAAGCTTTCTTT. Variable domain in full (rest from reference TRBV7-2 and TRBJ1-1): GAGVSQSPSNKVTEKGKDVELRCDPISGHTALYWYRQSLGQGLEFLIYFQGNSAPDKSGLPSDRFSAERTGGSVSTLTIQRTQQEDSAVYLCASSFQGLNTEAFFGQGTRLTVV.

This clonotype was observed a few times. The chain carries TRBV18 and TRBJ1-3, with D maybe TRBD1 (5 bases). The CDR3 consists of 16 residues. V was cut by 3 bases and J by 2 bases, with 14 bases left in between. The germline CDR1 and CDR2 sequences are KGHSH and LQKENI. The CDR3 nucleotides read TGTGCCAGCTCACCCCCAGGGCGTGGCACTGGAAACACCATATATTTT. Translation gives CASSPPGRGTGNTIYF.

This clonotype was seen a handful of times. The chain is built from TRBV12-3 or TRBV12-4 and TRBJ1-1, with 10 bases identical to TRBD1. This CDR3 spans 15 amino acids. V lost 6 bases and J lost 1; bases outside the gene matches: 5. Here the CDR3 reads CASRTGQGWNTEAFF. The CDR3 DNA reads TGTGCCAGCAGGACGGGACAGGGGTGGAACACTGAAGCTTTCTTT.

The CDR3 DNA reads TGTGCCATCAGTGACCCGCCTCTAGCTCCCGAGCAGTACTTC. Its protein product is CAISDPPLAPEQYF. This chain joins TRBV10-3 and TRBJ2-7; tentative D call: TRBD2 (5 bases). The CDR3 is 14 amino acids. Trimming removed 3 bases from V and 6 bases from J, with 15 bases in between. Germline V gene data show CDR1 as ENHRY and CDR2 as SYGVKD.

The chain is built from TRBV27 and TRBJ2-1; 7 positions match TRBD1. V shed 4 bases, J shed 7 bases, and the junction held 7 bases outside the gene matches. CDR3 size: 14 residues. Germline CDR1 MNHEY, CDR2 SMNVEV (reference sequence). The CDR3 is CASSYRTGTNEQFF. The DNA of the CDR3 is TGTGCCAGCAGTTATCGGACAGGAACGAATGAGCAGTTCTTC.

This clonotype turned up a few times. The V call is TRBV10-3, the J call TRBJ2-5; tentatively, D is TRBD1 (5 bases). The germline gives CDR1 ENHRY, CDR2 SYGVKD. V lost 7 bases and J 2 bases, leaving 14 bases between the germline ends. The CDR3 has 14 residues. CDR3 nucleotides: TGTGCCATCAATCGCGATGACAGTCAAGAGACCCAGTACTTC. It specifies CAINRDDSQETQYF.

This clonotype was seen more than once but under ten times. The chain links TRBV10-3 to TRBJ2-5; D assignment may be TRBD1 or TRBD2 (6 bases each). Per the germline V gene, CDR1 is ENHRY and CDR2 is SYGVKD. V was clipped by 6 bases and J by 4 bases, with 12 bases between them. The CDR3 is 13 residues long. The CDR3 coding sequence is TGTGCCATCAGGAAGGAGGGGGTAGAGACCCAGTACTTC. Translating gives CAIRKEGVETQYF.

This clonotype was counted between two and nine times. The chain links TRBV4-1 to TRBJ1-4; possible D gene TRBD1, 5 bases. Deletions cut 4 bases from V and 8 bases from J, with 17 bases between. Germline V gene lookup returns CDR1 MGHRA and CDR2 YSYEKL. This CDR3 is 15 amino acids long. DNA for the CDR3: TGCGCCAGCAGCCCGCCTGTCCAGGGTGGGGAAAAACTGTTTTTT. Protein sequence: CASSPPVQGGEKLFF.

The V and J genes are TRBV7-2 and TRBJ1-1; D not resolved. Germline lookup yields CDR1 SGHTA and CDR2 FQGNSA. CDR3 length: 15 residues. The V gene lost 2 bases and the J gene lost 4 bases, with 14 bases spanning the gap. The CDR3, as DNA: TGTGCCAGCAGCTTATATGGAGGGATGGTCACTGAAGCTTTCTTT. Protein product: CASSLYGGMVTEAFF.

This clonotype was counted between two and nine times. This chain connects TRBV7-2 to TRBJ2-3; D is uncertain. There are 14 residues in the CDR3. V lost 1 base, J lost 6 bases, and 11 bases lay in between. Germline V gene lookup returns CDR1 SGHTA and CDR2 FQGNSA. The CDR3 coding sequence is TGTGCCAGCAGCTTAGTGACCGCGAAGGATACGCAGTATTTT. It encodes CASSLVTAKDTQYF.